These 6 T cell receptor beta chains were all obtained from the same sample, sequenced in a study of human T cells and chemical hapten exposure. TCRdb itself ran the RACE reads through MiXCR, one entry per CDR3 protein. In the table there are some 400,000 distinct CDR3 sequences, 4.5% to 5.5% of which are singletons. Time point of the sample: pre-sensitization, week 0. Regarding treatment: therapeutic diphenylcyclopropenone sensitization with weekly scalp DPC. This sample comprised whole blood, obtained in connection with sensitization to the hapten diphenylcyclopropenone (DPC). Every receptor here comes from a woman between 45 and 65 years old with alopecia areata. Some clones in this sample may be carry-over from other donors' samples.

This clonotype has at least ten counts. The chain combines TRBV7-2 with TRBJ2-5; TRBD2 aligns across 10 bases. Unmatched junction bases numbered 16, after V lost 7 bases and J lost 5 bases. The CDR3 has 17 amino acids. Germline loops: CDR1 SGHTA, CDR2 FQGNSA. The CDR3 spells CASTRPPGTSEPETQYF. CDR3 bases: TGTGCCAGCACCCGACCCCCCGGGACTAGCGAACCTGAGACCCAGTACTTC.

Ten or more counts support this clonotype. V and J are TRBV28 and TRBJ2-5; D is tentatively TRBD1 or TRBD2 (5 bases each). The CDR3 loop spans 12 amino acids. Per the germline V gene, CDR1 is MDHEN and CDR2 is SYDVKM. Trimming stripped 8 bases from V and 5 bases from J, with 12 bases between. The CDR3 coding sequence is TGTGCCAGCGCGGTCGGGACGGAGACCCAGTACTTC. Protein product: CASAVGTETQYF.

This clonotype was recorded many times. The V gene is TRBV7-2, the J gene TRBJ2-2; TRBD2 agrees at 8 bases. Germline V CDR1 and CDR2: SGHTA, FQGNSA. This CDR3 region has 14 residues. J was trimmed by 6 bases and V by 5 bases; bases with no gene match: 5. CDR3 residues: CASSQLAVAGELFF. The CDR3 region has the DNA TGTGCCAGCAGCCAACTAGCGGTGGCCGGGGAGCTGTTTTTT.

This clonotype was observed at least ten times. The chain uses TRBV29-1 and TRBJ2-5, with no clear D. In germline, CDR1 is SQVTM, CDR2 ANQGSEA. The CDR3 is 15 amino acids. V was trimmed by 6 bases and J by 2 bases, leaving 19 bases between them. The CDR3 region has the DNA TGCAGCGTCGTCCCCCTTAGGAGCCTACAAGAGACCCAGTACTTC. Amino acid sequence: CSVVPLRSLQETQYF.

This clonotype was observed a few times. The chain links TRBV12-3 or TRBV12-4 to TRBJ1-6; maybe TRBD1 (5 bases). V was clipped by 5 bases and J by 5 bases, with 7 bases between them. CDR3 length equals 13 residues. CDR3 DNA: TGTGCCAGCAGTCAGGGAAATAATTCACCCCTCCACTTT. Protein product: CASSQGNNSPLHF.

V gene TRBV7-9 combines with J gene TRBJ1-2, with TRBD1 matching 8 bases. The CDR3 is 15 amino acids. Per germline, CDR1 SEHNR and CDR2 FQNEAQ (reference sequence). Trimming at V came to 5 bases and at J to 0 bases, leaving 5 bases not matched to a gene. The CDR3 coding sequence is TGTGCCAGCAGCCTTGGGACAGGCGCTAACTATGGCTACACCTTC. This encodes CASSLGTGANYGYTF.